The next 27 T cell receptor beta chains were all read from a single sample in a study of blood T cell repertoires in COVID-19. Profiled with immunoSEQ multiplex PCR; TCRdb holds only in-frame clones, not every one. The data hold almost 300,000 clones, with about 87% observed a single time. Specimen: peripheral blood. These receptors all come from a man aged 70 or older with acute or convalescent COVID-19.

This chain links TRBV3-1 (or the pseudogene TRBV3-2) with TRBJ2-3; 8 bases fit TRBD2. V gave up 4 bases and J gave up 0 bases; unmatched junction bases: 9. Germline CDR1 and CDR2: LGHDT and YNNKEL (reference sequence). The CDR3 is made up of 17 amino acids. The CDR3 sequence: CASSPYQAGGSTDTQYF. Here the CDR3 DNA reads TGTGCCAGCAGCCCTTACCAGGCGGGAGGTAGCACAGATACGCAGTATTTT.

The rearrangement joins TRBV28 to TRBJ1-1; a possible D gene is TRBD1 (5 bases). V was cut by 6 bases and J by 7 bases, with 18 bases left in between. This CDR3 region has 14 residues. Germline loops: CDR1 MDHEN, CDR2 SYDVKM. The CDR3 loop is CASRSEGATLEAFF. In DNA, the CDR3 is TGTGCCAGCAGGTCCGAAGGGGCCACACTTGAAGCTTTCTTT.

V gene TRBV7-6 combines with J gene TRBJ2-6; maybe TRBD2 (5 bases). The CDR3 loop spans 17 amino acids. Per the germline V gene, CDR1 is SGHVS and CDR2 is FNYEAQ. Trimming stripped 1 base from V and 0 bases from J, with 10 bases between. The CDR3 DNA follows: TGTGCCAGCAGCTTAGTCCGGGGTTACTCTGGGGCCAACGTCCTGACTTTC. Protein: CASSLVRGYSGANVLTF.

The genes are TRBV28 and TRBJ2-7; 10 nucleotides align to TRBD2. There are 15 residues in the CDR3. The germline gives CDR1 MDHEN, CDR2 SYDVKM. Trimming took 7 bases from V and 2 from J; bases not matched to a gene: 8. The CDR3 sequence is CASNQLAGPPYEQYF. The CDR3 DNA reads as TGTGCCAGCAACCAACTAGCGGGGCCGCCCTACGAGCAGTACTTC.

This chain joins TRBV5-4 and TRBJ2-1, with a tentative D call TRBD2 (6 bases). V was trimmed by 3 bases and J by 3 bases, leaving 10 bases between them. Germline V gene data show CDR1 as SGHNT and CDR2 as YYREEE (reference sequence). The CDR3 runs to 14 residues. The CDR3 reads CASSSGTDYNEQFF. Here the CDR3 DNA reads TGTGCCAGCAGCTCAGGGACTGACTACAATGAGCAGTTCTTC.

The rearrangement joins TRBV11-2 to TRBJ2-1; 8 positions match TRBD2. The germline V gene has CDR1 SGHAT and CDR2 FQNNGV. The CDR3 runs to 15 residues. V lost 8 bases to trimming and J lost 2 bases; unmatched junction nucleotides: 8. CDR3 nucleotide sequence: TGTGCCAGCGCCGGGGGGGAGGACGCCTACAATGAGCAGTTCTTC. Its translation: CASAGGEDAYNEQFF.

This chain uses TRBV6-2 or TRBV6-3 with TRBJ2-5, with D hard to call. The CDR3 totals 13 residues. V lost 4 bases and J lost 0, with 6 bases in between. Germline assignment: CDR1 MNHEY and CDR2 SVGEGT. The CDR3 nucleotides read TGTGCCAGCAGTTCCCCGTACCAAGAGACCCAGTACTTC. It codes for CASSSPYQETQYF.

The chain carries TRBV4-3 and TRBJ1-1, with a weak D call TRBD1 (6 bases). Germline CDR1 and CDR2: LGHNA and YSLEER. The CDR3 has 16 residues. Trimming removed 4 bases at V and 2 bases at J, with 17 bases between. The CDR3 DNA reads TGCGCCAGCAGCCCGGACAGCCGCCGCCTAAACACTGAAGCTTTCTTT. Residues: CASSPDSRRLNTEAFF.

The chain employs TRBV6-5 and TRBJ1-5, with 7 nucleotides matching TRBD1. The CDR3 contains 14 residues. Trimming removed 6 bases from V and 3 bases from J; junction bases left unmatched: 5. The V gene's germline CDR1 is MNHEY and CDR2 SVGAGI. The CDR3 sequence is CASRRDSINQPQHF. The DNA for the CDR3 is TGTGCCAGCAGGCGGGACAGTATCAATCAGCCCCAGCATTTT.

This chain connects TRBV11-3 to TRBJ2-1, with 10 bases aligning to TRBD2. The CDR3 loop spans 16 amino acids. V shed 5 bases and J 9 bases; nucleotides not matched to a gene: 13. CDR1 is SGHNT and CDR2 is YENEEA in the germline V gene. The CDR3 here is CASSPHGTSVVPEQFF. The CDR3, as DNA: TGTGCCAGCAGCCCACATGGGACTAGCGTGGTCCCTGAGCAGTTCTTC.

This chain uses TRBV6-2 or TRBV6-3 with TRBJ2-1; 11 bases agree with TRBD2. J gave up 3 bases and V 5 bases, and 9 bases lay outside the gene matches. The CDR3 has 17 amino acids. CDR1 is MNHEY, CDR2 SVGEGT, per germline. CDR3 sequence reads: CASSVLSGRAVYNEQFF. CDR3 bases: TGTGCCAGCAGTGTCCTTAGCGGGAGGGCGGTCTACAATGAGCAGTTCTTC.

The V gene is TRBV3-1 (or the pseudogene TRBV3-2), the J gene TRBJ2-6; TRBD2 agrees at 7 bases. Germline CDR1 reads LGHDT; CDR2 reads YNNKEL (reference sequence). The CDR3 sequence is 20 residues long. Trimming at V came to 0 bases and at J to 0 bases, leaving 11 bases not matched to a gene. The CDR3 region has the DNA TGTGCCAGCAGCCAAGATCCCCAGCCGCGGGACTACTCTGGGGCCAACGTCCTGACTTTC. Residues: CASSQDPQPRDYSGANVLTF.

The V gene is TRBV3-1 (or the pseudogene TRBV3-2), the J gene TRBJ1-4; TRBD1 might be the D (6 bases). This CDR3 spans 19 amino acids. V dropped 0 bases and J dropped 3 bases, with 20 bases sitting between them. Germline values: CDR1 LGHDT, CDR2 YNNKEL (reference sequence). CDR3 sequence (DNA): TGTGCCAGCAGCCAAGATTTGATTGGGCAGGGGCAAGCTAATGAAAAACTGTTTTTT. This encodes CASSQDLIGQGQANEKLFF.

This chain connects TRBV15 to TRBJ1-2, with D maybe TRBD1 (5 bases). Germline CDR1 reads LNHNV; CDR2 reads YYDKDF (reference sequence). CDR3 length: 14 amino acids. V gave up 4 bases and J gave up 3 bases, with 12 bases separating them. The CDR3 DNA follows: TGTGCCACCAGCAAACCGCCGGGGGACTATGGCTACACCTTC. This sequence encodes CATSKPPGDYGYTF.

The chain combines TRBV7-8 with TRBJ1-2, with 9 positions matching TRBD1. The V segment lost 4 bases and the J segment 4 bases; nucleotides outside the gene matches: 10. Germline V gives CDR1 SGHVS, CDR2 FQNEAQ. CDR3 length: 16 amino acids. CDR3 in DNA: TGTGCCAGCAGCTCCTCCGGGACAGGGATTCTCTATGGCTACACCTTC. It translates to CASSSSGTGILYGYTF.

The V and J genes are TRBV15 and TRBJ2-5; D gene uncertain. The length of the CDR3 is 12 residues. V gave up 2 bases and J gave up 3 bases, with 4 bases separating them. Germline CDR1 is LNHNV and CDR2 is YYDKDF (reference sequence). The CDR3 sequence is CATSRYKETQYF. The CDR3 DNA follows: TGTGCCACCAGCAGATATAAAGAGACCCAGTACTTC.

The chain uses TRBV19 and TRBJ2-5; perhaps TRBD2 as D (6 bases). The CDR3 is 15 amino acids. Trimming stripped 3 bases from V and 3 bases from J, with 14 bases between. The germline gives CDR1 LNHDA, CDR2 SQIVND (reference sequence). The chain's CDR3 is CASSILGGGEETQYF. CDR3 coding DNA: TGTGCCAGTAGTATTCTAGGTGGAGGGGAAGAGACCCAGTACTTC.

The chain recombines TRBV2 with TRBJ1-2, with D possibly matching TRBD1 (5 bases). Germline CDR1 SNHLY, CDR2 FYNNEI. The CDR3 is 12 amino acids. Trimming left V 5 bases short and J 4 bases short, with 8 bases between. The CDR3 DNA reads TGTGCCAGCAGTCGGGGACTCTATGGCTACACCTTC. This translates into CASSRGLYGYTF.

The CDR3 DNA follows: TGTGCCAGCAGGAAGGACAGGTCGTTCGGGGAGCTGTTTTTT. This gives the protein CASRKDRSFGELFF. The chain recombines TRBV6-6 with TRBJ2-2; 7 bases fit TRBD1. Trimming cost V 6 bases and J 7 bases; bases outside gene matches: 8. This CDR3 is built from 14 residues. Germline-derived CDR1 and CDR2 are MNHNY and SVGAGI (reference sequence).

V usage is TRBV4-3 and J usage is TRBJ2-6; D gene unclear. The CDR3 contains 16 residues. Germline assignment: CDR1 LGHNA and CDR2 YSLEER. Trimming took off 3 bases at V and 2 bases at J, with 11 bases between the two ends. CDR3 DNA: TGCGCCAGCAGCCACTCGCGCAATACTGGGGCCAACGTCCTGACTTTC. This gives the protein CASSHSRNTGANVLTF.

This clone has only one observation. The chain employs TRBV2 and TRBJ2-1, with TRBD2 as a possible D gene (6 bases). In germline, CDR1 is SNHLY, CDR2 FYNNEI. V was trimmed by 4 bases and J by 9 bases, leaving 19 bases between them. The CDR3 runs 15 residues. The CDR3 spells CASSALGGEPGEQFF. In DNA, the CDR3 is TGTGCCAGCAGTGCTCTCGGGGGTGAACCCGGTGAGCAGTTCTTC.

Only one count was recorded for this clone. V gene TRBV19 combines with J gene TRBJ2-7; 10 bases agree with TRBD2. The CDR3 covers 13 residues. The V segment lost 10 bases and the J segment 5 bases; nucleotides outside the gene matches: 8. The germline V gene has CDR1 LNHDA and CDR2 SQIVND (reference sequence). The DNA for the CDR3 is TGTGCCACCGCTAGCGGGAGTTTCCACGAGCAGTACTTC. Protein product: CATASGSFHEQYF.

This chain joins TRBV30 and TRBJ2-7; 9 bases line up with TRBD1. There are 12 residues in the CDR3. The germline V gene encodes CDR1 GTSNPN and CDR2 SVGIG (reference sequence). Losses at the gene ends were 5 bases for V and 2 bases for J; bases not matched to a gene: 1. The CDR3 loop is CAWGDRAYEQYF. Written as DNA, the CDR3 is TGTGCCTGGGGGGACAGGGCCTACGAGCAGTACTTC.

The chain recombines TRBV11-2 with TRBJ2-1; TRBD2 matches 9 bases. V dropped 5 bases and J dropped 9; count of bases not matched to a gene: 14. The CDR3 is 16 residues long. Germline V CDR1 and CDR2: SGHAT, FQNNGV. The CDR3 spells CASSIRKPGLAGEQFF. The DNA for the CDR3 is TGTGCCAGCAGCATCCGAAAGCCGGGACTAGCTGGTGAGCAGTTCTTC. Looking up the rest from reference TRBV11-2 and TRBJ2-1 gives the full variable domain: EAGVAQSPRYKIIEKRQSVAFWCNPISGHATLYWYQQILGQGPKLLIQFQNNGVVDDSQLPKDRFSAERLKGVDSTLKIQPAKLEDSAVYLCASSIRKPGLAGEQFFGPGTRLTVL.

The V and J genes are TRBV6-6 and TRBJ1-1; no firm D call. There are 13 residues in the CDR3. Trimming removed 6 bases from V and 2 bases from J, with 10 bases in between. Per germline, CDR1 MNHNY and CDR2 SVGAGI (reference sequence). This CDR3 reads CASRRISNTEAFF. CDR3 DNA: TGTGCCAGCAGGAGGATTTCAAACACTGAAGCTTTCTTT.

The rearrangement joins TRBV20-1 to TRBJ1-2, with D tentatively TRBD1 (6 bases). Per germline, CDR1 DFQATT and CDR2 SNEGSKA (reference sequence). V lost 3 bases and J 0 bases, leaving 14 bases between the germline ends. This CDR3 is built from 15 residues. DNA of the CDR3: TGCAGTGCTAGTCGGCAGGGGATAGCTAACTATGGCTACACCTTC. This encodes CSASRQGIANYGYTF.

The gene calls are TRBV28 and TRBJ1-2; TRBD1 matches 8 bases. Germline V gene sequence: CDR1 MDHEN, CDR2 SYDVKM. The CDR3 sequence is 14 residues long. The junction had 6 bases not matched to a gene; V was cut back by 2 bases and J by 7 bases. CDR3: CASSLVQGAAGYTF. Written as DNA, the CDR3 is TGTGCCAGCAGTTTAGTGCAGGGGGCGGCTGGCTACACCTTC.